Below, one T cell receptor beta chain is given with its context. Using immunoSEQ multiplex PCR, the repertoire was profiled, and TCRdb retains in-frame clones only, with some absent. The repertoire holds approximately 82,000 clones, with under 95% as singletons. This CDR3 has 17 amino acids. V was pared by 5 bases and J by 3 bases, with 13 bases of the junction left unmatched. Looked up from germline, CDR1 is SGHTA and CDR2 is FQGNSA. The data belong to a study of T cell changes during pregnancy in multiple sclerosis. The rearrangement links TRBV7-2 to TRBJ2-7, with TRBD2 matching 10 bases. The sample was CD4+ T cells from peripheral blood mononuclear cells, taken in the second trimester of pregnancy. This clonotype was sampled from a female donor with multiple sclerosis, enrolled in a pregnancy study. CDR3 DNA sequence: TGTGCCAGCAGCCTAGGAGGGTCTAGCGGGGGCCTCTACGAGCAGTACTTC. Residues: CASSLGGSSGGLYEQYF. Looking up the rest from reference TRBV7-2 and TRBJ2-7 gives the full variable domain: GAGVSQSPSNKVTEKGKDVELRCDPISGHTALYWYRQSLGQGLEFLIYFQGNSAPDKSGLPSDRFSAERTGGSVSTLTIQRTQQEDSAVYLCASSLGGSSGGLYEQYFGPGTRLTVT.